This paragraph covers one T cell receptor (beta chain) sequence. What it recognizes is unknown. This entry belongs to a study of a mutant IDH1 vaccine in newly diagnosed glioma. Study overall: Before enrollment, patients got radiotherapy alone, temozolomide alone, or mostly the combination. Study outcomes and limitations: Apparently, pseudoprogression bore no relation to changes among the top peripheral T cell clonotypes. Vaccination induced immune responses in about 92% of patients.

Time point of the sample: baseline, week 1 (first vaccination visit). The treatment here: pre-vaccination baseline after standard-of-care therapy. Donors' newly diagnosed IDH1-mutant WHO grade 3 or 4 astrocytomas lacked nuclear ATRX. Some clones are missing from TCRdb's copy, which holds only in-frame ones; the method was immunoSEQ multiplex PCR. In the table there are about 38,000 clones, under 80% of which are singletons. The TCR comes from a man aged 35-49 years with glioma. Some clones in this sample may be carry-over from other donors' samples. The sequencing used PBMCs, collected from a glioma patient treated with radiotherapy, temozolomide or both.

DNA of the CDR3: TGTGCCACCAGCAGAGATAGAGGTGGACAGAAAGAGACCCAGTACTTC. Translated, it gives CATSRDRGGQKETQYF. The chain employs TRBV15 and TRBJ2-5, with D maybe TRBD1 (6 bases). The germline V gene encodes CDR1 LNHNV and CDR2 YYDKDF (reference sequence). This CDR3 has 16 residues. Trimming cost V 0 bases and J 3 bases, with 14 bases left between them.